What follows describes a single TCR beta chain. The antigen is unknown. A much more abundant neighbour one base away suggests this may be a read error. Attachment of unique molecular identifiers to individual cDNA molecules was performed in the library. Using its own MiXCR run on the RACE reads, TCRdb lists one record per CDR3 protein. The data hold some 330,000 distinct CDR3 sequences, with about 5% observed a single time. As to time point: pre-sensitization, week 0. Treatment described: therapeutic diphenylcyclopropenone sensitization with weekly scalp DPC. This CDR3 region has 13 residues. Germline V gene sequence: CDR1 SQVTM, CDR2 ANQGSEA. Between the trimmed V and J ends, which lost 1 base and 8 bases, there was a span of 12 bases. This sample is part of a study of human T cells and chemical hapten exposure. Study-wide background: Each patch test put 0.01% DPC on the upper back, and results were read at 6 days.

Findings and limits, study-wide: Expanded TCRs made up significantly more big CDR3 similarity clusters than controls did.

The chain uses TRBV29-1 and TRBJ2-4; D possibly corresponds to TRBD2 (5 bases). This sample comprised whole blood, obtained in connection with sensitization to the hapten diphenylcyclopropenone (DPC). This receptor was identified in a woman under 30 with alopecia areata. Some clones in this sample may be carry-over from other donors' samples. The CDR3 here is CSVEGGLGDIQYF. In DNA, the CDR3 is TGCAGCGTTGAAGGTGGTTTGGGAGACATTCAGTACTTC.